This T cell receptor beta chain was captured in a study of T cells in Graves' hyperthyroidism and ophthalmopathy (dated by TCRdb to about 2019). About the full investigation: Peripheral blood samples were taken at the time of initial diagnosis, prior to any treatment. To identify distinguishing TCR V-J signatures, a discovery cohort of about 100 patients was used, comprising some 45 with Graves' ophthalmopathy and 57 with stable Graves' hyperthyroidism. An independent validation cohort of around 19 hyperthyroidism patients and approximately 15 patients who later progressed to ophthalmopathy tested prospective prediction of ophthalmopathy. The approximately 97 discovery patients were randomly divided into training and test sets at a 7:3 ratio. In more than 5 Graves' hyperthyroidism patients, the study also compared T-cell repertoires from thyroid tissue with T-cell repertoires from blood. Once sampling was done, hyperthyroidism patients were given methimazole at a starting dose of 30 mg daily, whereas ophthalmopathy patients were given high-dose intravenous methylprednisolone. The paper reports TCR Vbeta CDR3 sequencing of approximately 140 peripheral blood samples: approximately 43 ophthalmopathy, under 85 hyperthyroidism and roughly 17 progressor patients.

What the authors observed across the whole study: During validation, the model predicted progression to ophthalmopathy a median of about 5.9 months ahead of onset, with roughly 65% sensitivity and 72% to 85% specificity. No statistical method was used to fix the sample size in advance, and group allocation was not hidden from the investigators. In cross-validation, a model built on a 13 V-J signature told ophthalmopathy apart from stable hyperthyroidism with approximately 90% sensitivity and around 84% specificity, and in testing the same model reached 80%/75%. Most expanded thyroid clonotypes (frequency above 0.001) were also detected in blood, suggesting blood repertoires may reflect thyroid immune responses.

This clonotype has more than one count but fewer than ten. It lacks a known antigen. No base quality information exists; no much larger clone differs at one position. CDR1 and CDR2 are read off the germline V gene as SNHLY and FYNNEI. V loses 3 bases of germline sequence and J loses 1 base, and the interval between the two ends is 7 bases. The CDR3 covers 15 residues, taking in both the cysteine and the phenylalanine. Only the CDR3 region is kept as DNA, spanning 45 bases read in frame from base 1. Moderately to severely active disease, a Clinical Activity Score of at least 3, a NOSPECS grade of at least 4, and a duration under 3 months were present in ophthalmopathy patients. Any patient with an uncontrolled infection, another autoimmune disease, pregnancy or lactation was excluded. Diagnoses relied on clinical symptoms, serum thyroxine and TRAb, thyroid ultrasound and orbital computed tomography. Ficoll-Paque density gradient centrifugation was used to isolate PBMCs from about 10 ml of fresh peripheral blood. Total RNA was extracted using Trizol reagent, and RNA quality was assessed on an Agilent 2100 Bioanalyzer.

Amplification of TCR beta CDR3 regions was carried out from RNA transcripts. The TCR CDR3 was subjected to a first round of RT-PCR using the HTBI primer set and the Qiagen OneStep RT-PCR kit. Libraries were constructed in a second round of multiplex PCR, after which size selection and purification were carried out. Sequencing of the libraries was done on an Illumina HiSeq2000 using paired-end 100 bp reads. From the authors' description of their analysis: SOAPnuke was used to process the raw data, with reads discarded if the reads contained adapters or uncalled bases, had a mean Phred below 15, or lacked an exact constant-primer or identifier match. High-quality paired reads were merged using COPE v1.2.5, and each unique nucleotide sequence was defined as a clonotype. Clonotypes were aligned to IMGT TRBV, TRBD and TRBJ reference segments using MiTCR v1.1. The analysis was restricted to V-J combinations with a frequency above 0.0001, which together covered 99% to 99.2% of the repertoires. The TCS score was defined as the ratio of F50 (clonal expansion) to E x V (chaos), calculated using BLOSUM62-based TCRdist between CDR3 peptides within each V-J. Welch's t-statistics and random forest reduced fewer than 550 V-J features to 10 to 15, which were used in a naive Bayes classifier (R e1071). TCRdb trimmed public reads at Q25 via fastp, called clones via MiXCR and kept in-frame beta chains. Rows are combined by CDR3 protein, so each entry shows the most common genes and DNA. V and J calls and clone size were set by TCRdb, not the authors. This sample holds roughly 500,000 distinct CDR3 sequences; approximately 23% were observed only once. Of the sample, less than 65% is held by the ten largest clones.

Material for sequencing was blood. The rearranged chain carries TRBV2 and TRBJ2-6; a confident D gene designation cannot be given. This receptor was taken from a woman in her sixties or seventies with Graves' ophthalmopathy. The bases are TGTGCCAGCAGTGAGGCTCTATCTGGGGCCAACGTCCTGACTTTC. It is translated as CASSEALSGANVLTF.